This T cell receptor (beta chain) comes out of a study of blood T cell repertoires in COVID-19. Only in-frame clones appear in the TCRdb table, and some are missing; sequencing was by immunoSEQ multiplex PCR. This sample has fewer than 100,000 clones, with about nine tenths found just once. Trimming removed 2 bases at V and 7 bases at J, with 20 bases between. This CDR3 has 16 amino acids. Germline CDR1 SGHVS, CDR2 FQNEAQ. Sequences were obtained from peripheral blood. This clonotype was obtained from a human donor in a cohort sampled during active COVID-19. The chain carries TRBV7-8 and TRBJ2-5; D is possibly TRBD1 (6 bases). Here the CDR3 reads CASSLTTPQGIGTQYF. CDR3 in DNA: TGTGCCAGCAGCTTAACAACCCCCCAGGGGATAGGGACCCAGTACTTC.